These T cell receptor delta chains were read from a single sample in a study of γδ T cells in repeated Plasmodium falciparum infection. TCRdb called clones from the multiplex PCR reads again using CATT. This sample has some 100,000 delta-chain clones, with 1.4% found just once. The sequenced sample consisted of gamma-delta T cells from blood. All receptors come from a pool of human donors (malaria-infected and uninfected, not separated). Each CDR3 is given with its conserved first and last residue. A D gene is named only where the DNA matches it firmly. Some rows have no size entry. The others give once, few or many, or a class for an expanded clone.

j_call d_call clone_size v_call cdr3_nt cdr3_aa
TRDJ1 TRDD3 many TRDV1 TGTGCTCTTGTGGGCCCTAGGTGGGGGATACAAAAAGCCGATAAACTCATCTTT CALVGPRWGIQKADKLIF
TRDJ1 TRDD3 many TRDV1 TGTGCTCTTGGGGAACCCGGGGGGATTATGTACACCGATAAACTCATCTTT CALGEPGGIMYTDKLIF
TRDJ3 TRDD3 medium-sized TRDV2 TGTGCCTGTGACCCGGTTGGGACCAGTACTGGGGGACCCAGCTCCTGGGACACCCGACAGATGTTTTTC CACDPVGTSTGGPSSWDTRQMFF
TRDJ1 TRDD3 many TRDV3 TGTGCCTCCCGGTTGAGGGGGATACGCGGTTTCTACCCCGATAAACTCATCTTT CASRLRGIRGFYPDKLIF
TRDJ1 TRDD3 few TRDV1 TGTGCTCCTGGGGAACTGGCCGGTCTACTGGGGGCTAAGCTAATCTTT CAPGELAGLLGAKLIF
TRDJ1 TRDD3 few TRDV1 TGTGCTCTTGGGGAACTAAATACTTTGGCGACTGTACTGGGGGATTTCTACACCGATAAACCCATCTTT CALGELNTLATVLGDFYTDKPIF
TRDJ1 TRDD3 medium-sized TRDV2 TGTGCCTGTGACGTACTGGGGGTTTACACCGATAAACTCATCTTT CACDVLGVYTDKLIF
TRDJ1 . many TRDV1 TGTGCTCTTGGGGCCCCGGGGAACCTTCCGTATATGGGAGTGTACACCGATAAACTCATCTTT CALGAPGNLPYMGVYTDKLIF
TRDJ1 . many TRDV1 TGTGCTCTTGGGGACCCAATATTCCCACAGTCTTGGGGTTACACCGATAAACTCATCTTT CALGDPIFPQSWGYTDKLIF
TRDJ1 TRDD3 many TRDV1 TGTGCTCTTGGGGAAAGACCTTTTCCTACCAGGTTGGTGGGGGATACTCAAAAACTCATCTTT CALGERPFPTRLVGDTQKLIF
TRDJ1 TRDD3 . TRDV1 TGTGCTCTAGGGGAAAGGAACCCGTTTTCTAGGGGGATACGCATAAATCCACAACTCATCTTT CALGERNPFSRGIRINPQLIF
TRDJ1 TRDD3 many TRDV1 TGTGCTCTTGGGGAACTAGAACAACCAAGCGGCGTAGTCTGGGGGATAAGTCAACTCATCTTT CALGELEQPSGVVWGISQLIF
TRDJ1 . many TRDV1 TGTGCTCTTGGGGAACCCCGCTTCCTACGTGGGGGATCAGGGGCCGGTAAACTCATCTTT CALGEPRFLRGGSGAGKLIF
TRDJ1 . . TRDV1 TGTGCTCTTGGCGAACTAGTACCTACGATGTCACTCTACCAGAGGTACACCGATAAACTCATCTTT CALGELVPTMSLYQRYTDKLIF
TRDJ1 TRDD3 . TRDV2 TGTGCCTGTGACCCCGTAGAGAGGCTGGGGGATGATAAACTCATCTTT CACDPVERLGDDKLIF
TRDJ1 . medium-sized TRDV1 TGTGCTCTTGGGGACCCATTAACCGGGTACACCGATAAACTCATCTTT CALGDPLTGYTDKLIF